This T cell receptor beta chain was recovered during a study of blood T cell repertoires in COVID-19. Germline CDR1 and CDR2: SGHTA and FQGTGA. The CDR3 is 19 residues long. The V end was cut by 0 bases, the J end by 6 bases, with 27 bases between. Sequencing was performed with immunoSEQ multiplex PCR; in TCRdb, only in-frame clones are kept and a portion is missing. The table has fewer than 55,000 clones, about four fifths seen once; the top ten hold under 7%. The source is a man in his 70s with active COVID-19. The specimen was peripheral blood. J is TRBJ2-7 and V is TRBV7-3, with a tentative D call TRBD2 (7 bases). In DNA form, the CDR3 reads TGTGCCAGCAGCTTAACGGGGGGGCTGCTATCAGGGAAGGGTTCCGAGCAGTACTTC. Protein product: CASSLTGGLLSGKGSEQYF.